The next 14 T cell receptor beta chains were all read from a single sample in a study of Graves' ophthalmopathy and Graves' hyperthyroidism. The authors amplified TCR beta CDR3 regions, and they did so from RNA transcripts for repertoire sequencing. An initial RT-PCR round employing HTBI primers preceded a second-round multiplex PCR. One entry per CDR3 protein, called by TCRdb with MiXCR from the multiplex PCR reads. The table lists about 590,000 distinct CDR3 sequences, less than 45% of them singletons. Sequencing used peripheral blood or thyroid tissue (not recorded which). The receptors shown here come from an adult man with Graves' hyperthyroidism.

The gene calls are TRBV15 and TRBJ2-6, with 9 bases aligning to TRBD1. Germline loops: CDR1 LNHNV, CDR2 YYDKDF (reference sequence). Trimming at V came to 5 bases and at J to 0 bases, leaving 5 bases not matched to a gene. CDR3 length: 17 amino acids. CDR3 loop: CATSSGQGSSGANVLTF. In DNA form, the CDR3 reads TGTGCCACCAGCTCTGGACAGGGGTCCTCTGGGGCCAACGTCCTGACTTTC. The full variable domain, its missing parts supplied by reference TRBV15 and TRBJ2-6, is DAMVIQNPRYQVTQFGKPVTLSCSQTLNHNVMYWYQQKSSQAPKLLFHYYDKDFNNEADTPDNFQSRRPNTSFCFLDIRSPGLGDTAMYLCATSSGQGSSGANVLTFGAGSRLTVL.

In its sample, this clonotype was seen many times. J is TRBJ1-3 and V is TRBV7-8, with 8 bases fitting TRBD1. Trimming removed 5 bases from V and 8 bases from J; junction bases left unmatched: 8. This CDR3 is built from 14 residues. The germline gives CDR1 SGHVS, CDR2 FQNEAQ. The CDR3 region is CASSLDRGRDTIYF. The CDR3, as DNA: TGTGCCAGCAGCCTCGACAGGGGAAGGGACACCATATATTTT.

The chain's CDR3 is CSVGTVNTGEYGYTF. CDR3 DNA sequence: TGCAGCGTTGGGACAGTAAACACCGGGGAGTATGGCTACACCTTC. The V and J genes are TRBV29-1 and TRBJ1-2, with D maybe TRBD1 (6 bases). The V and J ends lost 4 bases and 5 bases respectively, with 20 bases between them. Looked up from germline, CDR1 is SQVTM and CDR2 is ANQGSEA. This CDR3 contains 15 residues.

J is TRBJ1-5 and V is TRBV19; D not resolved. The CDR3 totals 12 residues. Germline CDR1 is LNHDA and CDR2 is SQIVND (reference sequence). Trimming shortened V by 7 bases and J by 7 bases, and 11 bases separated the two germline ends. The CDR3 protein is CASNDLRQPQHF. For the CDR3, the DNA is TGTGCCAGTAATGACCTCCGCCAGCCCCAGCATTTT.

The chain carries TRBV30 and TRBJ1-1, with D possibly TRBD1 on 5 matching bases. V lost 3 bases, J lost 0 bases, and 8 bases lay in between. The V gene's germline CDR1 is GTSNPN and CDR2 SVGIG (reference sequence). The CDR3 runs 13 residues. The CDR3 DNA follows: TGTGCCTGGAGGGGACTTCTGAACACTGAAGCTTTCTTT. Protein product: CAWRGLLNTEAFF.

The chain uses TRBV28 and TRBJ2-5; 10 bases are shared with TRBD2. The CDR3 sequence is 19 residues long. Germline values: CDR1 MDHEN, CDR2 SYDVKM. The trim removed 5 bases at V and 2 bases at J, leaving 17 bases unmatched. CDR3 in DNA: TGTGCCAGCAGTCCACTATCAATCCAAGCGGGGGGGAATCAAGAGACCCAGTACTTC. This translates into CASSPLSIQAGGNQETQYF. Variable domain in full (rest from reference TRBV28 and TRBJ2-5): DVKVTQSSRYLVKRTGEKVFLECVQDMDHENMFWYRQDPGLGLRLIYFSYDVKMKEKGDIPEGYSVSREKKERFSLILESASTNQTSMYLCASSPLSIQAGGNQETQYFGPGTRLLVL.

In its sample, this clonotype was seen many times. The chain employs TRBV19 and TRBJ1-4; D is ambiguous. The V end was cut by 6 bases, the J end by 4 bases, with 9 bases between. The CDR3 has 13 amino acids. The V gene's germline CDR1 is LNHDA and CDR2 SQIVND (reference sequence). The chain's CDR3 is CASRKGINEKLFF. CDR3 nucleotides: TGTGCCAGTAGGAAGGGTATTAATGAAAAACTGTTTTTT.

In this sample, this clonotype turned up many times. The chain has TRBV29-1 and TRBJ2-5; no clear D gene. V was cut by 2 bases and J by 3 bases, with 7 bases left in between. The CDR3 is 12 residues long. Germline values: CDR1 SQVTM, CDR2 ANQGSEA. The CDR3 DNA is TGCAGCGTTGAATCCTCGAAAGAGACCCAGTACTTC. It is translated as CSVESSKETQYF.

The chain is built from TRBV7-2 and TRBJ2-7, with TRBD1 matching over 8 bases. The last part of the DNA fits TRBJ2-1 better; the J call may be wrong. Germline loops: CDR1 SGHTA, CDR2 FQGNSA. This CDR3 is 16 amino acids long. DNA of the CDR3: TGTGCCAGCAGCATAAGGACAGGGCGAAGGGCGGATGAGCAGTTCTTC. This translates into CASSIRTGRRADEQFF.

This clonotype was observed at least ten times. The junction differs from germline at one of its ends, possibly a read error. This chain uses TRBV5-1 with TRBJ2-5; D is unclear. The germline CDR1 and CDR2 sequences are SGHRS and YFSETQ. The length of the CDR3 is 14 residues. CDR3 DNA sequence: TGTGCCAGCAGCTTAGTGGGCGGAGAAGAGACCCAGTACTTC. This gives the protein CASSLVGGEETQYF.

This clonotype was observed many times. V gene TRBV7-2 combines with J gene TRBJ2-7, with a weak D call TRBD1 (7 bases). The germline gives CDR1 SGHTA, CDR2 FQGNSA. V lost 1 base and J 4 bases, leaving 14 bases between the germline ends. This CDR3 is built from 15 residues. DNA of the CDR3: TGTGCCAGCAGCTTAGTCCAGGGGGGACCTTACGAGCAGTACTTC. Translation: CASSLVQGGPYEQYF.

In the case of this clonotype: It is unclear where the CDR3 begins or ends on the DNA, so no DNA is shown, and the CDR3 is as TCRdb lists it. This sequence joins TRBV29-1 and TRBJ2-7; the DNA was not compared with TRBD1, the D call given in the table. Germline V gene sequence: CDR1 SQVTM, CDR2 ANQGSEA. The CDR3 length is 17 residues, termini included. The CDR3 spells CSVVCASSFSTGYEQYF.

This chain uses TRBV29-1 with TRBJ1-3, with a possible D match to TRBD1 (5 bases). The CDR3 length is 16 residues. The germline V gene has CDR1 SQVTM and CDR2 ANQGSEA. Trimming took off 4 bases at V and 8 bases at J, with 24 bases between the two ends. CDR3 residues: CSVVSRVGNYGYTIYF. CDR3 bases: TGCAGCGTTGTATCCAGGGTGGGGAACTATGGCTACACCATATATTTT.

This clonotype was seen repeatedly, ten times or more. V is TRBV12-3 or TRBV12-4 and J is TRBJ1-4; D uncertain. V was trimmed by 5 bases and J by 7 bases, leaving 11 bases between them. The CDR3 totals 13 residues. As DNA, the CDR3 is TGTGCCAGCAGTAACAGTCCTGGTGAAAAACTGTTTTTT. This sequence encodes CASSNSPGEKLFF.